These 21 T cell receptor beta chains came from one sample sequenced in a study of shared clonotypes between healthy human individuals. TCRdb keeps only in-frame clones here, not all; method: immunoSEQ multiplex PCR. The profile shows 2 million to 2.5 million clones, roughly 95% of them singletons. Sequenced sample: naive CD4+ T cells sorted from blood. Subset reported: CD45RA+ positively selected. All receptors come from a man aged 18-30 years in good health.

The chain is built from TRBV5-4 and TRBJ2-1; D perhaps matches TRBD2 (6 bases). This CDR3 is 17 amino acids long. From germline, CDR1 is SGHNT and CDR2 YYREEE (reference sequence). V was trimmed by 2 bases and J by 6 bases, leaving 21 bases between them. The DNA for the CDR3 is TGTGCCAGCAGCTTATTAAGTGGAGTAGCGGTACCCAATGAGCAGTTCTTC. This gives the protein CASSLLSGVAVPNEQFF.

The chain links TRBV9 to TRBJ1-3; the D gene is possibly TRBD1 (6 bases). V lost 3 bases and J lost 2, with 12 bases in between. The CDR3 runs 15 residues. Germline V gene data show CDR1 as SGDLS and CDR2 as YYNGEE. CDR3 DNA sequence: TGTGCCAGCAGCGAGAGAACAGGGCCTGGAAACACCATATATTTT. Translated: CASSERTGPGNTIYF.

The chain is built from TRBV6-5 and TRBJ2-5; D could derive from TRBD1 or TRBD2 (6 bases each). The ends were cut back, 6 bases at V and 9 bases at J, with 17 bases in the middle. Germline V gene sequence: CDR1 MNHEY, CDR2 SVGAGI. The length of the CDR3 is 13 residues. The CDR3 protein is CASSPGARRAQYF. CDR3 coding DNA: TGTGCCAGCAGCCCGGGGGCTAGGAGGGCCCAGTACTTC.

A remark on this clone: Other DNA sequences of this sample code for an identical CDR3. V is TRBV28 and J is TRBJ1-2; 9 positions agree with TRBD1. The CDR3 is made up of 13 amino acids. Trimming removed 3 bases from V and 8 bases from J; junction bases left unmatched: 4. Germline loops: CDR1 MDHEN, CDR2 SYDVKM. Here the CDR3 reads CASSLGDRVGYTF. In nucleotides, the CDR3 is TGTGCCAGCAGTTTGGGGGACAGGGTGGGCTACACCTTC.

The gene calls are TRBV10-1 and TRBJ2-1, with 7 nucleotides matching TRBD2. The V gene end was trimmed by 5 bases and the J gene end by 4 bases; junction bases not matched to a gene: 5. In germline, CDR1 is WNHNN, CDR2 SYGVQD (reference sequence). This CDR3 region has 14 residues. The DNA of the CDR3 is TGCGCCAGCAGTTACAGCGGGGTTTACAATGAGCAGTTCTTC. This gives the protein CASSYSGVYNEQFF.

As concerns this clone: The sample holds other DNA sequences that translate to the same CDR3. The V call is TRBV7-2, the J call TRBJ2-3, with a possible D match to TRBD2 (5 bases). This CDR3 region has 14 residues. The germline V gene encodes CDR1 SGHTA and CDR2 FQGNSA. Trimming took off 2 bases at V and 2 bases at J, with 8 bases between the two ends. The CDR3 here is CASSLRRDTDTQYF. The CDR3 region has the DNA TGTGCCAGCAGCTTAAGACGGGACACAGATACGCAGTATTTT.

In this sample, this clone turned up once. The chain uses TRBV4-3 and TRBJ1-6; 9 bases align to TRBD1. Germline V gene sequence: CDR1 LGHNA, CDR2 YSLEER. After removal of 6 bases from V and 9 bases from J, the junction contained 6 bases not matched to a gene. The CDR3 length is 14 residues. CDR3 region: CASSRTGEGSPLHF. Here the CDR3 DNA reads TGCGCCAGCAGTCGGACAGGGGAGGGTTCACCCCTCCACTTT.

V is TRBV10-2 and J is TRBJ2-3; weak D call: TRBD2 (6 bases). V dropped 6 bases and J dropped 2 bases, with 9 bases sitting between them. The germline V gene has CDR1 WSHSY and CDR2 SAAADI. The CDR3 runs 13 residues. Here the CDR3 DNA reads TGCGCCAGCAGCGGGACTGTCACAGATACGCAGTATTTT. Translated: CASSGTVTDTQYF.

This clone was seen a handful of times. The chain links TRBV12-5 to TRBJ1-1, with TRBD1 matching 10 bases. V lost 6 bases, J lost 2 bases, and 12 bases stayed unmatched. Germline assignment: CDR1 LGHNT and CDR2 FRNRAP. This CDR3 is 17 amino acids long. Here the CDR3 reads CASGPRTGGRRNTEAFF. The CDR3 DNA sequence: TGTGCTAGTGGACCCCGGACAGGGGGAAGGAGAAACACTGAAGCTTTCTTT.

The chain couples TRBV7-2 to TRBJ2-7; 8 nucleotides agree with TRBD2. V lost 5 bases, J lost 4 bases, and 10 bases stayed unmatched. Germline V gives CDR1 SGHTA, CDR2 FQGNSA. The CDR3 extends over 15 amino acids. This CDR3 reads CASSPPGLVIYEQYF. CDR3 bases: TGTGCCAGCAGCCCCCCGGGACTAGTTATATACGAGCAGTACTTC.

The J gene is TRBJ2-7, the V gene TRBV5-1; 10 nucleotides match TRBD2. Unmatched junction bases numbered 5, after V lost 4 bases and J lost 4 bases. Per germline, CDR1 SGHRS and CDR2 YFSETQ. The CDR3 covers 14 residues. The CDR3 protein is CASSRQREGYEQYF. DNA for the CDR3: TGCGCCAGCAGCCGCCAGCGGGAGGGTTACGAGCAGTACTTC.

CDR3 DNA: TGCGCCAGCAGCTTTGGTGGGCTCGAGCAGTACTTC. It translates to CASSFGGLEQYF. V is TRBV5-1 and J is TRBJ2-7; D remains ambiguous. Deletions cut 2 bases from V and 6 bases from J, with 9 bases between. The germline CDR1 and CDR2 sequences are SGHRS and YFSETQ. This CDR3 has 12 residues.

This sequence joins TRBV5-6 and TRBJ1-2; 11 bases map to TRBD1. The V and J ends lost 4 bases and 4 bases, in that order; junction bases with no gene match: 9. The CDR3 sequence is 16 residues long. The V gene's germline CDR1 is SGHDT and CDR2 YYEEEE. Here the CDR3 DNA reads TGTGCCAGCAGCCCGAGGACAGGGGGCAGTGTCTATGGCTACACCTTC. The encoded protein is CASSPRTGGSVYGYTF. Full variable domain (rest looked up from reference TRBV5-6 and TRBJ1-2): DAGVTQSPTHLIKTRGQQVTLRCSPKSGHDTVSWYQQALGQGPQFIFQYYEEEERQRGNFPDRFSGHQFPNYSSELNVNALLLGDSALYLCASSPRTGGSVYGYTFGSGTRLTVV.

The gene calls are TRBV25-1 and TRBJ1-1; D uncertain. Germline values: CDR1 MGHDK, CDR2 SYGVNS. V lost 2 bases and J lost 0, with 4 bases in between. The CDR3 contains 13 residues. This CDR3 is CASSEGLNTEAFF. The CDR3, as DNA: TGTGCCAGCAGTGAAGGGCTGAACACTGAAGCTTTCTTT.

This clone was found once. As DNA, the CDR3 is TGTGCCAGCAGCGCACGGGACCCCGGTGGAAACACCATATATTTT. Translated: CASSARDPGGNTIYF. The J gene is TRBJ1-3, the V gene TRBV9; weak D call: TRBD1 (5 bases). The V gene's germline CDR1 is SGDLS and CDR2 YYNGEE. CDR3 length: 15 residues. V was trimmed by 3 bases and J by 3 bases, leaving 13 bases between them.

In this sample, this clone turned up once. This sequence joins TRBV19 and TRBJ1-1; TRBD1 aligns across 7 bases. The CDR3 runs to 13 residues. With V trimmed by 5 bases and J by 3 bases, 3 bases remained unmatched. Germline lookup yields CDR1 LNHDA and CDR2 SQIVND (reference sequence). Written as DNA, the CDR3 is TGTGCCAGTAGTTCTGACAGGGACACTGAAGCTTTCTTT. Its protein product is CASSSDRDTEAFF. The full variable domain, rest sourced from reference TRBV19 and TRBJ1-1, is DGGITQSPKYLFRKEGQNVTLSCEQNLNHDAMYWYRQDPGQGLRLIYYSQIVNDFQKGDIAEGYSVSREKKESFPLTVTSAQKNPTAFYLCASSSDRDTEAFFGQGTRLTVV.

This rearrangement joins TRBV6-5 to TRBJ1-2; 11 nucleotides agree with TRBD1. CDR3 size: 16 residues. With 0 bases clipped from V and 4 bases from J, the junction kept 4 bases outside the gene matches. CDR1 and CDR2 (germline): MNHEY, SVGAGI. CDR3 nucleotides: TGTGCCAGCAGTTACTCGAGGGACAGGGGGGTCTATGGCTACACCTTC. As protein: CASSYSRDRGVYGYTF.

The V gene is TRBV28, the J gene TRBJ1-6, with TRBD1 identical over 7 bases. This CDR3 is 14 amino acids long. Germline V gives CDR1 MDHEN, CDR2 SYDVKM. V shed 8 bases, J shed 8 bases, and the junction held 9 bases outside the gene matches. CDR3 DNA sequence: TGTGCCAGCCGCTCGGGGACAGTGGATTCACCCCTCCACTTT. It is translated as CASRSGTVDSPLHF.

The chain joins TRBV10-1 to TRBJ2-5; tentative D call: TRBD1 (5 bases). The CDR3 is 14 amino acids. V was clipped by 2 bases and J by 7 bases, with 14 bases between them. From germline, CDR1 is WNHNN and CDR2 SYGVQD (reference sequence). The chain's CDR3 is CASSEIAGATTQYF. The DNA of the CDR3 is TGCGCCAGCAGTGAGATAGCTGGGGCAACGACCCAGTACTTC.

Remarks on this clone: This sample also contains other DNA sequences that code for the same CDR3. The CDR3 here is CASSLAQETQYF. CDR3 nucleotide sequence: TGTGCCAGCAGCTTAGCCCAAGAGACCCAGTACTTC. The V call is TRBV7-2, the J call TRBJ2-5; no definite D call. Per the germline V gene, CDR1 is SGHTA and CDR2 is FQGNSA. Trimming removed 0 bases from V and 1 base from J, with 0 bases in between. This CDR3 comprises 12 residues.

The chain joins TRBV2 to TRBJ2-2; 9 bases align to TRBD2. V shed 4 bases and J 2 bases; nucleotides not matched to a gene: 8. The CDR3 extends over 17 amino acids. From germline, CDR1 is SNHLY and CDR2 FYNNEI. CDR3 amino acids: CASSGLAALLNTGELFF. The CDR3 DNA sequence: TGTGCCAGCAGTGGACTAGCGGCCTTACTCAACACCGGGGAGCTGTTTTTT.